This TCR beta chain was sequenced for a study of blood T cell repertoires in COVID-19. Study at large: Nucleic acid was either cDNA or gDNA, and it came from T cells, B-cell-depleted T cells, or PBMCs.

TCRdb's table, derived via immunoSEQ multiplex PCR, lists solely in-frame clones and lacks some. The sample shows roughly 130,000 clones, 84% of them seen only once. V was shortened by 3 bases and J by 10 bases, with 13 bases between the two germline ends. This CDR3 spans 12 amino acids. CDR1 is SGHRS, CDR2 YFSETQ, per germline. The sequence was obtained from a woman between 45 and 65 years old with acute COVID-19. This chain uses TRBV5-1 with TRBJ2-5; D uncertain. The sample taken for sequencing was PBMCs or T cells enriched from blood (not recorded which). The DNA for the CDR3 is TGCGCCAGCAGCTCCAACGGCGGAATCCAGTACTTC. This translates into CASSSNGGIQYF.